This T cell receptor beta chain was captured in a study of regulatory T cells in long-lasting Graves disease. The CDR3 consists of 11 residues. Trimming took 1 base from V and 15 from J, leaving 10 bases between them. Germline CDR1 SGHVS, CDR2 FQNEAQ. With iRepertoire HTBI primers and Arm-PCR of CDR3 regions, TCR beta libraries were built. TCRdb reanalysed the multiplex PCR reads using MiXCR and keeps one entry per CDR3 protein. The sample has 350,000 to 550,000 distinct CDR3 sequences; about 17% are singletons. Study-wide findings and caveats: Accuracy was perhaps lowered by the small sample size. Patients with persistent disease shared 2,500 to 3,500 public clonotypes, outpacing the approximately 920 shared by new patients. Compared with new cases, persistent Graves' patients showed reduced TCR diversity.

This clonotype appeared many times. The antigen remains unidentified. Time point given: newly diagnosed GD, antithyroid drugs for less than 3 months. Extracted PBMC RNA gave rise to the TCR library. American Thyroid Association guidelines served as the basis for diagnosing Graves' disease. This sample was also put to use in a study of T cells in Graves' hyperthyroidism and ophthalmopathy.

This material consisted of peripheral blood mononuclear cells (PBMCs), taken at new diagnosis, from a patient treated with antithyroid drugs. The V and J genes are TRBV7-8 and TRBJ2-1; D remains unclear. This TCR was sampled from a woman under 30 with Graves disease. The CDR3 DNA follows: TGTGCCAGCAGCTTAGTGATCAGTTTGTTCTTC. This translates into CASSLVISLFF.